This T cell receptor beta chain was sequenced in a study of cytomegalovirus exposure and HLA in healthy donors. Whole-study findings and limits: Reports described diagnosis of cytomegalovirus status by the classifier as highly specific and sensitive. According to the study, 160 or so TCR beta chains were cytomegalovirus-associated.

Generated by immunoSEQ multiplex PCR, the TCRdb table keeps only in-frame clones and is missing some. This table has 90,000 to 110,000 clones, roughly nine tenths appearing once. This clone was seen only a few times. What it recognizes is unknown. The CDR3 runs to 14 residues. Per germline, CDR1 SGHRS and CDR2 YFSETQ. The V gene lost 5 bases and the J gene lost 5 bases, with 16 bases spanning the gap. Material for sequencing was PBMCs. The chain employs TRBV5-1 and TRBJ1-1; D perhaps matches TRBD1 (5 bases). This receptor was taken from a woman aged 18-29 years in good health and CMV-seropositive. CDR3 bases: TGCGCCAGCAGTCCAAGGGACTCCTGGACTGAAGCTTTCTTT. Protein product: CASSPRDSWTEAFF.